This TCR beta chain was sequenced during a study of beta chain features in type 1 diabetes. Study context: The study found patients and healthy donors alike in age, gender and cell yields.

The CDR3 is made up of 14 amino acids. CDR1 SGHTA and CDR2 FQGNSA come from the germline V gene. Trimming cost V 5 bases and J 0 bases, with 10 bases left between them. This clone was detected once. Its antigen is currently unknown. Study results and limitations: A possible short-template PCR bias applies equally to patients and controls. Naive, central memory and Treg TCRB repertoires seemed to resemble each other more closely in patients than they did in healthy donors. Among patients with Type 1 diabetes, TCRB CDR3s were moderately but significantly shorter in every one of the four CD4+ subsets.

cDNA synthesis used the whole RNA isolate, giving expressed TCRB sequences. TCRdb's copy holds only in-frame clones and misses some; the assay was immunoSEQ multiplex PCR. Here the sample spans 300,000 to 450,000 clones, roughly 13% being singletons. The TCR originated in a woman aged 18-29 years with type 1 diabetes. This chain connects TRBV7-2 to TRBJ1-1; D perhaps matches TRBD1 (5 bases). The sequenced sample consisted of naive CD4+ T cells from blood. DNA of the CDR3: TGTGCCAGCAGCCCGTGGACACTGAACACTGAAGCTTTCTTT. Translating it yields CASSPWTLNTEAFF.